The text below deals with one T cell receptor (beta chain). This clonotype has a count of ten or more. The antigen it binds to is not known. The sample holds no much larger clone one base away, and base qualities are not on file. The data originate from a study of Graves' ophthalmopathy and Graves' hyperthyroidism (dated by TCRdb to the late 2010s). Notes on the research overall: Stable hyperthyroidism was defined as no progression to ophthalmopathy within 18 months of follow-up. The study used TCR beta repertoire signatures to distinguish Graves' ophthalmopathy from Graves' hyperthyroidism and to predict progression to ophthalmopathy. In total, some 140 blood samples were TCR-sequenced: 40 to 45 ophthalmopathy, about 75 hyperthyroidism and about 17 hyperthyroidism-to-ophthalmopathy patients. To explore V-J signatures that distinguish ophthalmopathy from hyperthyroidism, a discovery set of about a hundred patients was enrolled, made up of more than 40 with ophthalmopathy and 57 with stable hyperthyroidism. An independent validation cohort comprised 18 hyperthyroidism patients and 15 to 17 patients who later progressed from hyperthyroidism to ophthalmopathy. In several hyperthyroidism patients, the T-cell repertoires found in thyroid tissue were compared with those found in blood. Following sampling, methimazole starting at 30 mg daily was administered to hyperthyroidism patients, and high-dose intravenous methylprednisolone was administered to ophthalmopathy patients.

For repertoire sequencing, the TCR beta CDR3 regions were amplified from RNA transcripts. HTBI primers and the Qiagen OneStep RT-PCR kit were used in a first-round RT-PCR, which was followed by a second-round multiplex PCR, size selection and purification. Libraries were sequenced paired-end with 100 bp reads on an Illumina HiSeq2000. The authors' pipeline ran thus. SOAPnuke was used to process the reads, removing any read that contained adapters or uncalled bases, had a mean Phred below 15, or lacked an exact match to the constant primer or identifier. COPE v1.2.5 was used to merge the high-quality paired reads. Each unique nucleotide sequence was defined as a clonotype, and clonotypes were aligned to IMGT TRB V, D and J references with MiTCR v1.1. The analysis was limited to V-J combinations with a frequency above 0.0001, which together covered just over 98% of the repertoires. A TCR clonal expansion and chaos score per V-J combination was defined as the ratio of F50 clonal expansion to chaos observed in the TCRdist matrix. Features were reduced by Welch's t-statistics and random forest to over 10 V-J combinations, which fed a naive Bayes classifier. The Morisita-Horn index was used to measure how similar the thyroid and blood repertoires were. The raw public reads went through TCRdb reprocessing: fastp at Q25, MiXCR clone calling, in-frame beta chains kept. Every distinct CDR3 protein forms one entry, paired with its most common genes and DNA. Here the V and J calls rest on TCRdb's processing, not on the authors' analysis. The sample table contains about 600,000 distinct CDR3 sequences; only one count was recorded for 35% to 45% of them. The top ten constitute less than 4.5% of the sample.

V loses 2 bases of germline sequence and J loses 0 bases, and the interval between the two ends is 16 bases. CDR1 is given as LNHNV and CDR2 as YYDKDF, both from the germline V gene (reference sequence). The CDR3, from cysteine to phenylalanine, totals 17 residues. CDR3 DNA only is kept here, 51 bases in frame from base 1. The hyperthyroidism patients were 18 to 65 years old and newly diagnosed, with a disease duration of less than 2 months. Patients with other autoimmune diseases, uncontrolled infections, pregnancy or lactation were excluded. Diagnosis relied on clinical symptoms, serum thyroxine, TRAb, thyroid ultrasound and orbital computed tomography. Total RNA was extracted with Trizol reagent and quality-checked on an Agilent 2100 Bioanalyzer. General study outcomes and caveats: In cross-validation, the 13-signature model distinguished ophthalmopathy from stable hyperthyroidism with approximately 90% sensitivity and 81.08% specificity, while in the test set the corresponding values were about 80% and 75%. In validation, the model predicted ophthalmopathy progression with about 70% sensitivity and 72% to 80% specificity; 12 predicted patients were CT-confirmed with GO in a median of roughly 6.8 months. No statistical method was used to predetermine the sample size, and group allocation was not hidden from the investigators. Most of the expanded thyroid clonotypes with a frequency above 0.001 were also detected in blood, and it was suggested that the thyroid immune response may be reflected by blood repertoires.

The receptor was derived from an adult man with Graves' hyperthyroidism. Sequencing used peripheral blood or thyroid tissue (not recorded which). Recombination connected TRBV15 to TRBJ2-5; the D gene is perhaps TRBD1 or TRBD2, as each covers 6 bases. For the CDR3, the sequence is CATSRPLGGTHQETQYF. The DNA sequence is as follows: TGTGCCACCAGCAGACCCCTTGGAGGGACACACCAAGAGACCCAGTACTTC.